This paragraph covers one T cell receptor beta chain sequence. The target antigen is unknown. The sample carries other DNA sequences with the same CDR3. The CDR3 is made up of 13 amino acids. Trimming left V 4 bases short and J 4 bases short, with 12 bases between. Germline V CDR1 and CDR2: SGHRS, YFSETQ. CD8 cells classed as naive were CD45RO-negative and positively selected for CCR7, excluding terminally differentiated effector memory CD45RA+ cells. Deep-level assay runs were performed. The protocol was immunoSEQ multiplex PCR, while the TCRdb copy is restricted to in-frame clones and leaves out a portion. The sample carries about 2 million clones, about 95% recorded once. The sample is drawn from a study of shared clonotypes between healthy human individuals. General observations from the study: The study's rarefaction showed incomplete sorted-subset sequencing despite large depth.

The sequencing sample was made of naive CD8+ T cells sorted from blood. The rearrangement joins TRBV5-1 to TRBJ2-7; a possible D gene is TRBD1 (6 bases). The receptor comes from a man in his late teens or twenties in good health. This chain's CDR3 is CASSNGQFYEQYF. The CDR3 DNA follows: TGCGCCAGCAGCAATGGACAGTTTTACGAGCAGTACTTC.